This T cell receptor beta chain was found in a study of blood T cells in healthy people across ages. For the second PCR, which ran for roughly 6 to 11 cycles, a sample-barcoded 5' primer and a J-beta primer mix were used. Via MiXCR, TCRdb re-called the 5' RACE reads, giving one row per CDR3 protein. The sample carries about a million distinct CDR3 sequences, roughly 50% recorded once. In this sample, this clonotype turned up a few times. V was trimmed by 3 bases and J by 8 bases, leaving 15 bases between them. CDR1 is MGHRA, CDR2 YSYEKL, per germline. There are 14 residues in the CDR3. The TCR originated in a man aged 25 to 40 in good health. The rearrangement joins TRBV4-1 to TRBJ2-3; no clear D. The sample comprised blood. CDR3 protein: CASSQPPTYLTQYF. In DNA form, the CDR3 reads TGCGCCAGCAGCCAGCCACCAACTTACCTTACGCAGTATTTT.